Here is one T cell receptor (beta chain) with its context. Antigen: not known. The source of the sample is a study of blood T cells in healthy people across ages. Study-level findings and limits: Not knowing donor CMV status may have confounded expanded clonotype changes. A roughly linear age-dependent decrease characterized TCR beta diversity per million T cells.

Primed by a sample-barcoded 5' primer and a J-beta primer mix, a second PCR proceeded for roughly 6 to 12 cycles. TCRdb recomputed calls from the 5' RACE reads with MiXCR, one row per CDR3 protein. The data hold roughly 2 million distinct CDR3 sequences, with about 49% observed a single time. The sample comprised blood. The clonotype comes from a woman in her thirties or forties in good health.

CDR3: CASTAGTSGWVTDTQYF. Here the CDR3 DNA reads TGTGCCAGCACCGCCGGGACTAGCGGGTGGGTCACAGATACGCAGTATTTT. The J gene is TRBJ2-3, the V gene TRBV5-6, with TRBD2 matching over 12 bases. Germline CDR1 SGHDT, CDR2 YYEEEE. The length of the CDR3 is 17 residues. The ends lost 6 bases at V and 2 bases at J; junction bases unmatched: 10.